This T cell receptor beta chain is drawn from a study of identical twins. Findings and limits, study-wide: There was an excess of low generation probability in the out-of-frame alpha sequences that twins shared.

Germline-derived CDR1 and CDR2 are SGHVS and FNYEAQ. The ends were cut back, 3 bases at V and 1 base at J, with 6 bases in the middle. The CDR3 totals 13 residues. Template switching (which added a universal primer site) was used, and cDNA carried unique molecular identifiers. TCRdb reanalysed the 5' RACE reads using MiXCR and keeps one entry per CDR3 protein. The table includes under 300,000 distinct CDR3 sequences, around 15% detected once. This clonotype was seen many times. Its antigen is currently unknown. The V call is TRBV7-6, the J call TRBJ1-1; D gene uncertain. The receptor was isolated from a woman younger than 35 in good health. The material sequenced was memory (CD45RO+) T cells sorted from blood. The CDR3 DNA reads as TGTGCCAGCAGCTTGGTGCAGAACACTGAAGCTTTCTTT. Its protein is CASSLVQNTEAFF.